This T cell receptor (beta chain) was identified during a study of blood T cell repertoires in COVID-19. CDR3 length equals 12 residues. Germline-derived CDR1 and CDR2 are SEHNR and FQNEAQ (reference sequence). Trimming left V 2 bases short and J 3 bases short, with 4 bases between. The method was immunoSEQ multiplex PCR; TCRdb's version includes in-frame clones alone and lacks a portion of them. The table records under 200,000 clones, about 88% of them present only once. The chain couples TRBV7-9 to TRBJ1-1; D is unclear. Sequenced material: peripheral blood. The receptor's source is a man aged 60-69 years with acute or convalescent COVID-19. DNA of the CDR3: TGTGCCAGCAGCTTACCCTACACTGAAGCTTTCTTT. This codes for CASSLPYTEAFF.